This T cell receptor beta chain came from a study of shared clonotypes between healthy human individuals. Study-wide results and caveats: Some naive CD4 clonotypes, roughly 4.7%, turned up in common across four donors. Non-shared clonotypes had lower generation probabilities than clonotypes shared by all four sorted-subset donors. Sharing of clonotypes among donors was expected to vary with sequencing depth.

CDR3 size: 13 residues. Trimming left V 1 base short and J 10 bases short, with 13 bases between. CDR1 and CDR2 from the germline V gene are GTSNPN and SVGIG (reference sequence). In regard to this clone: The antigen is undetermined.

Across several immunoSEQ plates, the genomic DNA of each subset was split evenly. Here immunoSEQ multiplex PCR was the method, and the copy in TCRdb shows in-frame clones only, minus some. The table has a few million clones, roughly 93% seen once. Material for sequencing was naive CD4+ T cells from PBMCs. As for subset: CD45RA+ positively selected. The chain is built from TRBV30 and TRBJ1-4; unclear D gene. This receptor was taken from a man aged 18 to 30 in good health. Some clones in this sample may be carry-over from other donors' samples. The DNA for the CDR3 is TGTGCCTGGAGTGGGCAGGCGGCGGGAAAACTGTTTTTT. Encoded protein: CAWSGQAAGKLFF. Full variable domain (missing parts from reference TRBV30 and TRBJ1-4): SQTIHQWPATLVQPVGSPLSLECTVEGTSNPNLYWYRQAAGRGLQLLFYSVGIGQISSEVPQNLSASRPQDRQFILSSKKLLLSDSGFYLCAWSGQAAGKLFFGSGTQLSVL.